The sequence of this TCR beta chain was determined in a study of T-cell reconstitution after alpha-beta-depleted transplantation in children. As regards this clonotype: The antigen is not known.

As it was prepared, the TCRbeta library received unique molecular identifiers. TCRdb re-derived calls from the PCR reads in MiXCR, one entry per CDR3 protein. The sample lists approximately 800,000 distinct CDR3 sequences, under 20% occurring once. The CDR3 spans 14 residues. The J segment lost 8 bases and the V segment lost 4 bases, leaving 3 bases of the junction unmatched. Germline lookup yields CDR1 ENHRY and CDR2 SYGVKD. Study-wide results and caveats: Reports say that about two months after transplant, the alpha-beta T cells came out of several hundred graft clones that had expanded. For some patients, TCRbeta diversity was high at day 60 because of recipient T cells and thymic progenitors that survived. When one year had passed after transplant, most T-cell counts and diversity came from newly produced T cells.

Specimen: PBMCs, mostly from graft donor cells, collected 360 days after TCRalphabeta/CD19-depleted stem cell transplant. This rearrangement joins TRBV10-3 to TRBJ2-1; 12 bases map to TRBD2. The sequence came from a male patient under 18 who had a stem cell transplant for acute lymphoblastic leukemia, so the T cells may come from the graft donor. The CDR3 here is CAISGLAGAYEQFF. In DNA form, the CDR3 reads TGTGCCATCAGTGGACTAGCGGGAGCCTATGAGCAGTTCTTC.